What follows are 17 T cell receptor beta chains derived from one specimen sequenced in a study of T cell therapy after organ transplantation. Repertoires were generated with immunoSEQ multiplex PCR, while TCRdb's copy carries only in-frame clones and drops some. Of 45,000 to 60,000 clones in the sample, about 95% were seen once. These receptors are not linked to any known antigen. This sample comprised CD8+ T cells from blood, obtained before autologous CMV-specific T cell therapy. The receptors were gathered from a human patient who had received a solid organ transplant and had CMV disease.

The V and J genes are TRBV6-1 and TRBJ1-6, with D unresolved. CDR3 length: 15 residues. From germline, CDR1 is MNHNS and CDR2 SASEGT. Trimming removed 2 bases from V and 7 bases from J, with 12 bases in between. The CDR3 DNA reads TGTGCCAGCAGTGAATATCCCCGACCGAATTCACCCCTCCACTTT. This encodes CASSEYPRPNSPLHF.

V and J are TRBV6-5 and TRBJ2-1; D is perhaps TRBD2 (5 bases). V gave up 5 bases and J gave up 8 bases, with 19 bases separating them. The CDR3 is 15 residues long. The V gene's germline CDR1 is MNHEY and CDR2 SVGAGI. The CDR3 loop reads CASSPVGSSRDEQFF. Here the CDR3 DNA reads TGTGCCAGCAGTCCCGTGGGGAGCTCTCGCGATGAGCAGTTCTTC.

The rearrangement links TRBV19 to TRBJ1-5; 7 nucleotides match TRBD1. With V trimmed by 5 bases and J by 6 bases, 10 bases remained unmatched. Germline CDR1 reads LNHDA; CDR2 reads SQIVND (reference sequence). The CDR3 runs to 15 residues. Here the CDR3 reads CASSSRQGEVQPQHF. In DNA form, the CDR3 reads TGTGCCAGTAGTTCGAGACAGGGAGAGGTTCAGCCCCAGCATTTT.

The chain recombines TRBV7-8 with TRBJ2-7; 13 nucleotides line up with TRBD2. Germline-derived CDR1 and CDR2 are SGHVS and FQNEAQ. The CDR3 runs 17 residues. Trimming cost V 5 bases and J 2 bases; bases outside gene matches: 9. In DNA form, the CDR3 reads TGTGCCAGCAGCCTGGGACTAGCGGGAACGGGAGCCTACGAGCAGTACTTC. Its translation is CASSLGLAGTGAYEQYF. Full variable domain (outside the CDR3, taken from reference TRBV7-8 and TRBJ2-7): GAGVSQSPRYKVAKRGQDVALRCDPISGHVSLFWYQQALGQGPEFLTYFQNEAQLDKSGLPSDRFFAERPEGSVSTLKIQRTQQEDSAVYLCASSLGLAGTGAYEQYFGPGTRLTVT.

This clone appeared once. The gene calls are TRBV10-2 and TRBJ1-1, with TRBD1 matching over 10 bases. This CDR3 has 15 amino acids. CDR1 is WSHSY and CDR2 is SAAADI in the germline V gene. V was pared by 1 base and J by 5 bases, with 4 bases of the junction left unmatched. The CDR3 is CASSEFRDRGTEAFF. As DNA, the CDR3 is TGCGCCAGCAGTGAGTTCCGGGACAGGGGAACTGAAGCTTTCTTT.

This clone was observed once. J is TRBJ1-2 and V is TRBV2, with TRBD1 identical over 9 bases. V dropped 7 bases and J dropped 5; count of bases not matched to a gene: 5. CDR1 SNHLY and CDR2 FYNNEI come from the germline V gene. The CDR3 runs 13 residues. The CDR3 loop reads CASMMTGGYGYTF. CDR3 nucleotide sequence: TGTGCCAGCATGATGACAGGGGGGTATGGCTACACCTTC. Together with reference TRBV2 and TRBJ1-2, the CDR3 gives the full variable domain: EPEVTQTPSHQVTQMGQEVILRCVPISNHLYFYWYRQILGQKVEFLVSFYNNEISEKSEIFDDQFSVERPDGSNFTLKIRSTKLEDSAMYFCASMMTGGYGYTFGSGTRLTVV.

This chain uses TRBV7-9 with TRBJ2-7; D unclear. From germline, CDR1 is SEHNR and CDR2 FQNEAQ (reference sequence). The CDR3 totals 12 residues. V lost 5 bases, J lost 5 bases, and 10 bases lay in between. Written as DNA, the CDR3 is TGTGCCAGCAGCCCCTCTGGGGACGAGCAGTACTTC. This translates into CASSPSGDEQYF.

The rearrangement uses TRBV10-3 and TRBJ2-7, with 9 nucleotides matching TRBD1. The J segment lost 7 bases and the V segment lost 9 bases, leaving 10 bases of the junction unmatched. This CDR3 contains 13 residues. From germline, CDR1 is ENHRY and CDR2 SYGVKD. CDR3 sequence reads: CAIWDREYSEQYF. DNA for the CDR3: TGTGCCATTTGGGACAGGGAATATTCTGAGCAGTACTTC.

This clone has only one observation. The chain uses TRBV5-8 and TRBJ1-4; D is undetermined. CDR1 is SGHTS and CDR2 is YDEGEE in the germline V gene. The CDR3 totals 14 residues. Trimming took off 2 bases at V and 10 bases at J, with 15 bases between the two ends. The CDR3 sequence is CASSLNAGSGKLFF. The CDR3 coding sequence is TGTGCCAGCAGCTTAAACGCTGGATCAGGAAAACTGTTTTTT.

The chain uses TRBV6-5 and TRBJ1-2, with 8 nucleotides matching TRBD1. With V trimmed by 2 bases and J by 3 bases, 2 bases remained unmatched. The germline CDR1 and CDR2 sequences are MNHEY and SVGAGI. This CDR3 comprises 14 residues. The CDR3 nucleotides are TGTGCCAGCAGTTACCAACAGGGGGACTATGGCTACACCTTC. This codes for CASSYQQGDYGYTF.

V gene TRBV4-3 combines with J gene TRBJ1-2; the D is unclear. The V end was cut by 3 bases, the J end by 3 bases, with 17 bases between. CDR1 LGHNA and CDR2 YSLEER come from the germline V gene. There are 16 residues in the CDR3. CDR3 loop: CASSQTAGKRDYGYTF. The CDR3 DNA reads as TGCGCCAGCAGCCAGACCGCCGGGAAGAGGGACTATGGCTACACCTTC.

The chain employs TRBV2 and TRBJ1-2, with D possibly being TRBD1 (6 bases). V shed 2 bases and J shed 4 bases, with 17 bases lying between them. The CDR3 covers 16 residues. CDR1 and CDR2 from the germline V gene are SNHLY and FYNNEI. Here the CDR3 reads CASSEFRGTDPYGYTF. DNA of the CDR3: TGTGCCAGCAGTGAATTCAGGGGAACCGATCCCTATGGCTACACCTTC.

The chain joins TRBV27 to TRBJ2-1; D unclear. The CDR3 runs 16 residues. Looked up from germline, CDR1 is MNHEY and CDR2 is SMNVEV (reference sequence). Trimming pared 2 bases from V and 4 bases from J, leaving 15 bases between. The CDR3 region is CASSLRLPPVYNEQFF. CDR3 in DNA: TGTGCCAGCAGTTTACGACTCCCGCCGGTATACAATGAGCAGTTCTTC.

CDR3 sequence: CASSPLGDGREQYF. CDR3 coding DNA: TGTGCCAGCAGTCCCCTCGGGGATGGAAGGGAGCAGTACTTC. The V gene is TRBV27, the J gene TRBJ2-7; the D gene is possibly TRBD2 (5 bases). This CDR3 spans 14 amino acids. CDR1 and CDR2 (germline): MNHEY, SMNVEV (reference sequence). The V end lost 5 bases, the J end lost 7 bases, and 18 bases lay between the germline ends.

A remark on this clone: This sample includes further DNA sequences coding for the same CDR3. V gene TRBV11-1 combines with J gene TRBJ1-5; no clear D gene. Germline CDR1 is SGHAT and CDR2 is FQDESV (reference sequence). The CDR3 has 18 amino acids. Trimming took off 1 base at V and 3 bases at J, with 19 bases between the two ends. The CDR3 nucleotides are TGTGCCAGCAGCTTAGGGGGTGGTCGGGCCAGCCCCAATCAGCCCCAGCATTTT. It is translated as CASSLGGGRASPNQPQHF.

This chain joins TRBV2 and TRBJ2-7, with 8 bases fitting TRBD2. CDR3 length equals 14 residues. J gave up 5 bases and V 2 bases, and 5 bases lay outside the gene matches. CDR1 SNHLY and CDR2 FYNNEI come from the germline V gene. The CDR3: CASSEPKREHEQYF. For the CDR3, the DNA is TGTGCCAGCAGTGAACCGAAGCGGGAGCACGAGCAGTACTTC. Looking up the rest from reference TRBV2 and TRBJ2-7 gives the full variable domain: EPEVTQTPSHQVTQMGQEVILRCVPISNHLYFYWYRQILGQKVEFLVSFYNNEISEKSEIFDDQFSVERPDGSNFTLKIRSTKLEDSAMYFCASSEPKREHEQYFGPGTRLTVT.

The chain combines TRBV13 with TRBJ1-3, with D possibly matching TRBD1 (6 bases). V lost 0 bases, J lost 4 bases, and 19 bases lay in between. The CDR3 covers 18 residues. The V gene's germline CDR1 is PRHDT and CDR2 FYEKMQ (reference sequence). The CDR3 sequence is CASSLGQGESYSGNTIYF. The CDR3 region has the DNA TGTGCCAGCAGCTTAGGACAGGGCGAAAGTTACTCCGGAAACACCATATATTTT.